This is a list of T cell receptor beta chains from one sample in a study of Ad26.COV2.S vaccination and SARS-CoV-2 variants. Assay used: immunoSEQ multiplex PCR; TCRdb lists only in-frame clones, some missing. The repertoire consists of just under 250,000 clones, with approximately 90% occurring once and the leading ten covering about 10%. The sequencing used peripheral blood, collected in a trial of Ad26.COV2.S vaccine versus placebo. These receptors originate from a person aged 18 to 65 who received the Ad26.COV2.S COVID-19 vaccine or a placebo. The CDR3 runs from the conserved cysteine through the conserved F or W. D genes are given only for firm matches. Size tells how often a clone was seen (once, few, many) or the class of an expanded clone, and some rows leave it out.

D	V	J	size	DNA	CDR3
.	TRBV28	TRBJ2-3	.	TGTGCCAGCAGTTTCTGGGACGAGGTGGGTACGCAGTATTTT	CASSFWDEVGTQYF
TRBD2	TRBV18	TRBJ2-5	.	TGTGCCAGCTCGGATCCGGGGGGGCCTCGGGAGACCCAGTACTTC	CASSDPGGPRETQYF
TRBD2	TRBV5-1	TRBJ2-3	.	TGCGCCAGCAGCTTGACACTAGCGGGGGACACAGATACGCAGTATTTT	CASSLTLAGDTDTQYF
.	TRBV10-3	TRBJ2-2	.	TGTGCCATCAGTGATCTCCAGTTGGGATTCGGGGAGCTGTTTTTT	CAISDLQLGFGELFF
TRBD1	TRBV5-1	TRBJ2-1	.	TGCGCCAGCAGCTGGACAGGTTACAATGAGCAGTTCTTC	CASSWTGYNEQFF
.	TRBV29-1	TRBJ2-6	.	TGCAGCGTTGGCCAGGGCTCTGGGGCCAACGTCCTGACTTTC	CSVGQGSGANVLTF
.	TRBV7-9	TRBJ1-5	.	TGTGCCAGCAGCTACTCAGGGGATCAGCCCCAGCATTTT	CASSYSGDQPQHF
.	TRBV6-6	TRBJ2-7	.	TGTGCCAGCAGTTACTCGAAGCCAGCCACCTTCTACGAGCAGTACTTC	CASSYSKPATFYEQYF
.	TRBV19	TRBJ1-2	.	TGTGCCAGTAGTTTCCAGGGGCCAGCAGATGGCTACACCTTC	CASSFQGPADGYTF
TRBD1	TRBV27	TRBJ2-7	once	TGTGCCAGCAGTTTTAGACAGGGCCTTTCCTACGAGCAGTACTTC	CASSFRQGLSYEQYF
.	TRBV6-2/TRBV6-3	TRBJ2-7	few	TGTGCCAGCAGTTCCAACTTCAGGGGAGCCTACGAGCAGTACTTC	CASSSNFRGAYEQYF
.	TRBV3-1/TRBV3-2	TRBJ2-7	.	TGTGCCAGCAGCCAAGTTGACGAGCAGTACTTC	CASSQVDEQYF
.	TRBV21-1	TRBJ2-7	.	TGTGCCAGCAGCGCGACAGGGTTGCACGAGCAGTACTTC	CASSATGLHEQYF
.	TRBV5-1	TRBJ1-2	.	TGCGCCAGCAGCCTCCCCCGGGAGCCCTCTAACTATGGCTACACCTTC	CASSLPREPSNYGYTF
.	TRBV4-2	TRBJ2-5	.	TGTGCCAGCAGCCAAGAACTAGCAGGTAAAGAGACCCAGTACTTC	CASSQELAGKETQYF
.	TRBV19	TRBJ1-6	.	TGTGCCAGTAGTTTCCAGACCGGGCCGTCAAGCTCCTATAATTCACCCCTCCACTTT	CASSFQTGPSSSYNSPLHF
.	TRBV28	TRBJ1-4	.	TGTGCCAGCAGGTTAAGGACTGTGAATGAAAAACTGTTTTTT	CASRLRTVNEKLFF
.	TRBV7-2	TRBJ1-1	.	TGTGCCAGCAGCCAGACTCGGGTTAACACTGAAGCTTTCTTT	CASSQTRVNTEAFF
.	TRBV19	TRBJ2-6	.	TGTGCCAGTAGTCCAGGAGGCTCTGGGGCCAACGTCCTGACTTTC	CASSPGGSGANVLTF
.	TRBV5-1	TRBJ1-1	.	TGCGCCAGCACCCTGAGGGAGATGAACACTGAAGCTTTCTTT	CASTLREMNTEAFF
.	TRBV6-5	TRBJ1-4	.	TGTGCCAGCAGAGCCTCGGGGGGGGGCCCGGAAAAACTGTTTTTT	CASRASGGGPEKLFF
TRBD2	TRBV19	TRBJ2-1	.	TGTGCCAGTAGTACGGGACTAGCAGGTGGGAAAGAGCAGTTCTTC	CASSTGLAGGKEQFF
TRBD2	TRBV11-2	TRBJ2-2	.	TGTGCCAGCAGCTCTAATAGCGGGAGGCAAACCGGGGAGCTGTTTTTT	CASSSNSGRQTGELFF
TRBD2	TRBV11-2	TRBJ2-1	.	TGTGCCAGCAGCTTAGGGAGCGGGGGGGACAATGAGCAGTTCTTC	CASSLGSGGDNEQFF
TRBD1	TRBV19	TRBJ2-3	.	TGTGCCAGTAGTATAGAGGACAGGAGCACAGATACGCAGTATTTT	CASSIEDRSTDTQYF
.	TRBV27	TRBJ2-5	once	TGTGCCAGCAGTTTTTCGGGGGGCGAAGAGACCCAGTACTTC	CASSFSGGEETQYF
TRBD2	TRBV28	TRBJ2-1	.	TGTGCCAGCAGGACTAGCGGGAGCGGGAATGAGCAGTTCTTC	CASRTSGSGNEQFF
TRBD1	TRBV4-3	TRBJ2-6	.	TGCGCCAGCAGCCAAGTATTCGGGACAGGGGGGGCCAACGTCCTGACTTTC	CASSQVFGTGGANVLTF
TRBD1	TRBV11-3	TRBJ1-1	.	TGTGCCAGCAGCTTAGAGGGACAGGGGCCTGGGAGGAGGACTGAAGCTTTCTTT	CASSLEGQGPGRRTEAFF
.	TRBV15	TRBJ1-1	.	TGTGCCACCAGCAGATCCAGGGTCCACACTGAAGCTTTCTTT	CATSRSRVHTEAFF
.	TRBV9	TRBJ1-6	.	TGTGCCAGCAGCGCCGCGGTTTGGAATTCACCCCTCCACTTT	CASSAAVWNSPLHF
.	TRBV10-3	TRBJ2-7	.	TGTGCCATCAGTGACCCATACGAGCAGTACTTC	CAISDPYEQYF
.	TRBV21-1	TRBJ1-5	.	TGTGCCAGCAGCAATTTGGGGCAGGGGGCGAGCAATCAGCCCCAGCATTTT	CASSNLGQGASNQPQHF
.	TRBV3-1/TRBV3-2	TRBJ2-7	.	TGTGCCAGCAGCCGTACTTCCTACGAGCAGTACTTC	CASSRTSYEQYF
.	TRBV5-1	TRBJ1-3	.	TGCGCCAGCAGCTTGATGCCAGACTTAGGGTCCGGAAACACCATATATTTT	CASSLMPDLGSGNTIYF
.	TRBV20-1	TRBJ2-3	.	TGCAGTGCTAGGGCCGATACGCAGTATTTT	CSARADTQYF
TRBD2	TRBV28	TRBJ2-2	.	TGTGCCACCTTCGGCGGGAGGGCCGCCGGGGAGCTGTTTTTT	CATFGGRAAGELFF
TRBD1	TRBV9	TRBJ2-7	.	TGTGCCAGCACCCACAGGGGAGATGTCCACGAGCAGTACTTC	CASTHRGDVHEQYF
.	TRBV7-9	TRBJ2-3	.	TGTGCCAGCAGCTTAGGGCCGGGGGAGGCAGATACGCAGTATTTT	CASSLGPGEADTQYF
TRBD2	TRBV5-1	TRBJ2-7	.	TGCGCCAGCAGCTCAGGACTAGCGGGGGGGCCGTACGAGCAGTACTTC	CASSSGLAGGPYEQYF
.	TRBV2	TRBJ2-7	few	TGTGCCAGCAGAGCAGGCCAGTTTGACTACGAGCAGTACTTC	CASRAGQFDYEQYF
TRBD1	TRBV18	TRBJ2-5	.	TGTGCCAGCTCAACAGGGGAAGAGACCCAGTACTTC	CASSTGEETQYF
.	TRBV27	TRBJ2-2	.	TGTGCCAGCAGTCCCGGACTTAACACCGGGGAGCTGTTTTTT	CASSPGLNTGELFF
.	TRBV6-2/TRBV6-3	TRBJ2-7	.	TGTGCCAGCAGTTCGAGAACATACGAGCAGTACTTC	CASSSRTYEQYF
TRBD2	TRBV19	TRBJ2-1	.	TGTGCCAGTACCCTCGGACTAGCGGGTTACAATGAGCAGTTCTTC	CASTLGLAGYNEQFF
.	TRBV3-1/TRBV3-2	TRBJ2-7	.	TGTGCCAGCAGCCAAGGAGTAGGGCGGTCCTACGAGCAGTACTTC	CASSQGVGRSYEQYF
TRBD2	TRBV5-6	TRBJ2-3	.	TGTGCCAGCAGCTGGGGACTAGCGGGAGTTTCCCCACCCACAGATACGCAGTATTTT	CASSWGLAGVSPPTDTQYF
.	TRBV7-2	TRBJ1-5	once	TGTGCCAGCACCCGCCAAGTGGCCCAGCATTTT	CASTRQVAQHF
.	TRBV11-2	TRBJ2-1	.	TGTGCCAGCAGCTTAGAGGGGCCATCATCCTACAATGAGCAGTTCTTC	CASSLEGPSSYNEQFF
.	TRBV15	TRBJ1-2	.	TGTGCCACCAGCAGAGACCGGGGCGACTATGGCTACACCTTC	CATSRDRGDYGYTF